One sample yielded the 17 T cell receptor beta chains listed below, sequenced in a study of T cell responses to AZD1222 COVID-19 vaccine. Profiled with immunoSEQ multiplex PCR; TCRdb holds only in-frame clones, not every one. The repertoire includes about 150,000 clones, about 93% of them detected once, and more than 8% sits in the top ten. Source: peripheral blood, taken on day 0 of AZD1222 vaccination. The receptor set was obtained from an adult in good health.

The V call is TRBV5-1, the J call TRBJ1-2; possible D gene TRBD1, 6 bases. V was trimmed by 4 bases and J by 4 bases, leaving 20 bases between them. Germline V lookup: CDR1 SGHRS, CDR2 YFSETQ. CDR3 length: 16 residues. The DNA for the CDR3 is TGCGCCAGCAGCACCCTACGGTCGGGACACCTCTATGGCTACACCTTC. It is translated as CASSTLRSGHLYGYTF.

The chain has TRBV3-1 (or the pseudogene TRBV3-2) and TRBJ2-7, with D perhaps matching TRBD2 (5 bases). The CDR3 extends over 14 amino acids. V lost 3 bases and J 5 bases, leaving 14 bases between the germline ends. Germline CDR1 reads LGHDT; CDR2 reads YNNKEL (reference sequence). The CDR3 reads CASSHTWGAHEQYF. CDR3 bases: TGTGCCAGCAGCCATACATGGGGAGCGCACGAGCAGTACTTC.

The chain employs TRBV7-2 and TRBJ1-6, with no clear D. Deletions cut 4 bases from V and 0 bases from J, with 10 bases between. Germline V gene sequence: CDR1 SGHTA, CDR2 FQGNSA. The CDR3 totals 16 residues. Written as DNA, the CDR3 is TGTGCCAGCAGCTCCAGTTGGAGCTCCTATAATTCACCCCTCCACTTT. Encoded protein: CASSSSWSSYNSPLHF.

J is TRBJ2-7 and V is TRBV27, with a tentative D call TRBD1 (5 bases). With 6 bases removed from V and 0 bases from J, the gap between germline ends came to 15 bases. CDR1 is MNHEY, CDR2 SMNVEV, per germline (reference sequence). CDR3 length: 15 residues. The CDR3 DNA reads as TGTGCCAGCAGATCACACAGGTCCCCCTCCTACGAGCAGTACTTC. It encodes CASRSHRSPSYEQYF.

The CDR3 protein is CSARSQGLVTEAFF. CDR3 nucleotides: TGCAGCGCCCGTTCACAGGGTTTGGTCACTGAAGCTTTCTTT. V usage is TRBV29-1 and J usage is TRBJ1-1; a possible D gene is TRBD1 (6 bases). Germline V gives CDR1 SQVTM, CDR2 ANQGSEA. Trimming removed 7 bases from V and 4 bases from J, with 19 bases in between. CDR3 length: 14 residues.

V usage is TRBV28 and J usage is TRBJ1-5, with 8 bases fitting TRBD1. Per the germline V gene, CDR1 is MDHEN and CDR2 is SYDVKM. This CDR3 has 15 amino acids. Trimming removed 6 bases from V and 6 bases from J; junction bases left unmatched: 10. CDR3 coding DNA: TGTGCCAGCAGACACTTGGACAGGGAGGCTCAGCCCCAGCATTTT. Protein: CASRHLDREAQPQHF.

The chain uses TRBV19 and TRBJ1-1; D ambiguous. Germline CDR1 LNHDA, CDR2 SQIVND (reference sequence). This CDR3 has 12 residues. V was trimmed by 8 bases and J by 1 base, leaving 8 bases between them. The CDR3 reads CASDDTNTEAFF. The CDR3 bases are TGTGCCAGTGATGACACGAACACTGAAGCTTTCTTT. The whole variable domain, filled in from reference TRBV19 and TRBJ1-1, reads DGGITQSPKYLFRKEGQNVTLSCEQNLNHDAMYWYRQDPGQGLRLIYYSQIVNDFQKGDIAEGYSVSREKKESFPLTVTSAQKNPTAFYLCASDDTNTEAFFGQGTRLTVV.

This chain connects TRBV6-2 or TRBV6-3 to TRBJ1-2, with 10 positions matching TRBD1. The germline gives CDR1 MNHEY, CDR2 SVGEGT. Germline trimming cut 2 bases from V and 8 bases from J; bases unmatched to any gene: 11. This CDR3 is 16 amino acids long. CDR3 region: CASSYDPGQGIRGYTF. CDR3 nucleotide sequence: TGTGCCAGCAGTTACGACCCGGGACAGGGGATTAGGGGCTACACCTTC.

The J gene is TRBJ2-3, the V gene TRBV6-5; weak D call: TRBD2 (5 bases). This CDR3 contains 14 residues. V lost 2 bases, J lost 4 bases, and 10 bases lay in between. The germline V gene encodes CDR1 MNHEY and CDR2 SVGAGI. The CDR3, as DNA: TGTGCCAGCAGTTACGCGGCTAGCTCAGATACGCAGTATTTT. Its translation is CASSYAASSDTQYF.

The chain carries TRBV5-1 and TRBJ2-3, with TRBD2 matching 7 bases. There are 15 residues in the CDR3. The trim removed 0 bases at V and 4 bases at J, leaving 5 bases unmatched. CDR1 and CDR2 from the germline V gene are SGHRS and YFSETQ. CDR3 residues: CASSLDGEGPDTQYF. The CDR3 DNA sequence: TGCGCCAGCAGCTTGGATGGGGAGGGCCCAGATACGCAGTATTTT.

The CDR3 region is CASGHRANTGELFF. The CDR3 DNA reads as TGTGCCAGCGGACACAGGGCGAACACCGGGGAGCTGTTTTTT. The chain has TRBV7-9 and TRBJ2-2; D is perhaps TRBD1 (6 bases). Trimming stripped 8 bases from V and 0 bases from J, with 10 bases between. CDR3 length: 14 residues. Per the germline V gene, CDR1 is SEHNR and CDR2 is FQNEAQ (reference sequence). Full variable domain (rest looked up from reference TRBV7-9 and TRBJ2-2): DTGVSQNPRHKITKRGQNVTFRCDPISEHNRLYWYRQTLGQGPEFLTYFQNEAQLEKSRLLSDRFSAERPKGSFSTLEIQRTEQGDSAMYLCASGHRANTGELFFGEGSRLTVL.

The rearrangement joins TRBV7-8 to TRBJ2-1; D may match TRBD1 or TRBD2 (6 bases each). Trimming stripped 1 base from V and 5 bases from J, with 15 bases between. Germline lookup yields CDR1 SGHVS and CDR2 FQNEAQ. The CDR3 is 16 residues long. CDR3 bases: TGTGCCAGCAGCTTAGTGGGGGGCAGGTCTAACAATGAGCAGTTCTTC. Protein sequence: CASSLVGGRSNNEQFF.

This sequence joins TRBV7-2 and TRBJ1-1, with D tentatively TRBD1 (5 bases). Germline-derived CDR1 and CDR2 are SGHTA and FQGNSA. Trimming removed 6 bases from V and 1 base from J, with 9 bases in between. The CDR3 covers 13 residues. The CDR3 here is CASRSQGNTEAFF. CDR3 sequence (DNA): TGTGCCAGCAGGTCCCAGGGGAACACTGAAGCTTTCTTT.

This chain links TRBV24-1 with TRBJ2-1, with 8 bases fitting TRBD1. The CDR3 totals 15 residues. The V gene end was trimmed by 4 bases and the J gene end by 5 bases; junction bases not matched to a gene: 6. In germline, CDR1 is KGHDR, CDR2 SFDVKD. The CDR3 bases are TGTGCCACCAGTGACGCCGGGACAGGAAACAATGAGCAGTTCTTC. Amino acid sequence: CATSDAGTGNNEQFF.

The chain combines TRBV24-1 with TRBJ2-3; 11 bases align to TRBD1. The CDR3 has 16 amino acids. With 8 bases clipped from V and 0 bases from J, the junction kept 6 bases outside the gene matches. Germline V gene lookup returns CDR1 KGHDR and CDR2 SFDVKD. DNA for the CDR3: TGTGCCACCAATGGCCGGGACAGGGGGAGCACAGATACGCAGTATTTT. Protein product: CATNGRDRGSTDTQYF.

The rearrangement joins TRBV4-1 to TRBJ1-3; D unresolved. Germline-derived CDR1 and CDR2 are MGHRA and YSYEKL. The CDR3 is made up of 16 amino acids. Trimming removed 0 bases from V and 0 bases from J, with 9 bases in between. DNA for the CDR3: TGCGCCAGCAGCCAAGAGAACGGGAACTCTGGAAACACCATATATTTT. Protein product: CASSQENGNSGNTIYF.

The chain is built from TRBV6-5 and TRBJ1-6, with D hard to call. In germline, CDR1 is MNHEY, CDR2 SVGAGI. This CDR3 has 13 amino acids. V was clipped by 7 bases and J by 9 bases, with 13 bases between them. The DNA of the CDR3 is TGTGCCAGCAAAAGAGGAAGAGGTTCACCCCTCCACTTT. As protein: CASKRGRGSPLHF.